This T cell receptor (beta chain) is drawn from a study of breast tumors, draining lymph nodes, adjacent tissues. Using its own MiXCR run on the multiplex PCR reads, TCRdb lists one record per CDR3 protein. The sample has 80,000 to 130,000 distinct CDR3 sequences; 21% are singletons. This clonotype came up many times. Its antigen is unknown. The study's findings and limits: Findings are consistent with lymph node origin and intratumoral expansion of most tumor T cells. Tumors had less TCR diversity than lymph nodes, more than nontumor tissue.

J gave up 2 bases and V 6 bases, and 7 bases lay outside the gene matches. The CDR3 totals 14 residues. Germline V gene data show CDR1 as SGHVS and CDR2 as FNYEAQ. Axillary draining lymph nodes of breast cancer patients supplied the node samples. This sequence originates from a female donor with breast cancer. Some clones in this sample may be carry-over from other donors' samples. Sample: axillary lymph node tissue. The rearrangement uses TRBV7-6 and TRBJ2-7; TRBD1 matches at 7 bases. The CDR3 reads CASSLTGNTYEQYF. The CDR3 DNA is TGTGCCAGCAGTCTGACAGGGAACACCTACGAGCAGTACTTC.